Reported below is one TCR beta chain. Its antigen remains unknown. This entry belongs to a study of T cells expressing NK-cell markers. Whole-study findings and limits: Certain NKG2C+ T cell clones were expanded, and their HCMV specificity remained unclear.

The germline V gene has CDR1 SGHAT and CDR2 FQNNGV. This CDR3 is 13 amino acids long. Reanalyzing the 5' RACE reads, TCRdb keeps one entry per CDR3 protein, without DNA. The sample includes about 160,000 distinct CDR3 sequences. Sequenced input: blood T cells: a sorted CD56 or NKG2C T cell subset, CD4+ or CD8+ T cells, or bulk PBMC T cells (not recorded which). The receptor's source is a man aged 18-75 years in good health. V usage is TRBV11-2 and J usage is TRBJ2-7; without DNA, the TCRdb call of TRBD2 cannot be checked. The CDR3 sequence: CASSPGTTGEQYF.